The 20 T cell receptor beta chains listed next were all sequenced from one sample in a study of cytomegalovirus exposure and HLA in healthy donors. PCR employed 60 Vbeta and 13 Jbeta primers. Produced via immunoSEQ multiplex PCR; TCRdb's table is partial and in-frame only. The table records over 130,000 clones, 60% to 70% of them present only once. The sample consisted of PBMCs. The receptors originated from a woman aged 60 to 75 in good health and CMV-seropositive.

This clone appeared once. The CDR3 DNA follows: TGTGCCAGCAGTCGACAGGGAGTTGATGAAAAACTGTTTTTT. Translated, it gives CASSRQGVDEKLFF. The chain uses TRBV2 and TRBJ1-4; 7 bases match TRBD1. CDR1 and CDR2 from the germline V gene are SNHLY and FYNNEI. Unmatched junction bases numbered 6, after V lost 5 bases and J lost 6 bases. The CDR3 totals 14 residues.

The gene calls are TRBV4-3 and TRBJ2-2; perhaps TRBD2 as D (6 bases). V was clipped by 0 bases and J by 0 bases, with 14 bases between them. The CDR3 runs 18 residues. Germline V gene data show CDR1 as LGHNA and CDR2 as YSLEER. CDR3 sequence (DNA): TGCGCCAGCAGCCAAGATTTTGTTTTAGCGGCGAACACCGGGGAGCTGTTTTTT. Translation: CASSQDFVLAANTGELFF.

The chain employs TRBV7-2 and TRBJ2-5; no firm D call. Trimming cost V 3 bases and J 2 bases, with 7 bases left between them. In germline, CDR1 is SGHTA, CDR2 FQGNSA. The CDR3 has 13 amino acids. CDR3 bases: TGTGCCAGCAGCTTCGTTATACAAGAGACCCAGTACTTC. It translates to CASSFVIQETQYF.

The V call is TRBV6-6, the J call TRBJ2-1; 11 bases agree with TRBD2. Germline V gene data show CDR1 as MNHNY and CDR2 as SVGAGI (reference sequence). This CDR3 spans 16 amino acids. Losses at the gene ends were 5 bases for V and 5 bases for J; bases not matched to a gene: 8. Written as DNA, the CDR3 is TGTGCCAGCAGTGGCCCTGGGACTAGCGGAAACAATGAGCAGTTCTTC. Translating it yields CASSGPGTSGNNEQFF.

The chain joins TRBV7-2 to TRBJ2-7, with 9 bases identical to TRBD2. The germline V gene encodes CDR1 SGHTA and CDR2 FQGNSA. The CDR3 runs to 14 residues. The ends lost 3 bases at V and 0 bases at J; junction bases unmatched: 0. The CDR3 sequence is CASSFSGGSYEQYF. CDR3 nucleotide sequence: TGTGCCAGCAGCTTTAGCGGGGGCTCCTACGAGCAGTACTTC. Filled out from reference TRBV7-2 and TRBJ2-7, the complete variable domain reads GAGVSQSPSNKVTEKGKDVELRCDPISGHTALYWYRQSLGQGLEFLIYFQGNSAPDKSGLPSDRFSAERTGGSVSTLTIQRTQQEDSAVYLCASSFSGGSYEQYFGPGTRLTVT.

J is TRBJ2-5 and V is TRBV5-1; perhaps TRBD2 as D (6 bases). V was cut by 4 bases and J by 5 bases, with 18 bases left in between. The CDR3 is made up of 15 amino acids. Germline V gives CDR1 SGHRS, CDR2 YFSETQ. CDR3 nucleotide sequence: TGCGCCAGCAGCGACCTTACGGGAGCCGGGGAGACCCAGTACTTC. Amino acid sequence: CASSDLTGAGETQYF.

This clone was counted between two and nine times. The V and J genes are TRBV6-4 and TRBJ2-2; perhaps TRBD2 as D (6 bases). The germline CDR1 and CDR2 sequences are MRHNA and SNTAGT. The CDR3 contains 16 residues. Trimming stripped 0 bases from V and 1 base from J, with 9 bases between. The CDR3 DNA reads as TGTGCCAGCAGTGACTCTCCGGGAGAGAACACCGGGGAGCTGTTTTTT. Protein product: CASSDSPGENTGELFF.

V gene TRBV7-8 combines with J gene TRBJ2-1; TRBD2 matches 7 bases. The V segment lost 4 bases and the J segment 0 bases; nucleotides outside the gene matches: 3. In germline, CDR1 is SGHVS, CDR2 FQNEAQ. The CDR3 runs to 15 residues. The CDR3 protein is CASSSGGSSYNEQFF. CDR3 nucleotide sequence: TGTGCCAGCAGCTCGGGCGGGAGCTCCTACAATGAGCAGTTCTTC.

The chain uses TRBV2 and TRBJ2-1; TRBD1 matches at 8 bases. The V gene's germline CDR1 is SNHLY and CDR2 FYNNEI. This CDR3 region has 14 residues. V lost 6 bases and J lost 10; bases outside the gene matches: 11. CDR3 residues: CASREDRATVEQFF. The CDR3 DNA follows: TGTGCCAGCAGAGAGGACAGGGCTACTGTAGAGCAGTTCTTC.

The chain employs TRBV5-5 and TRBJ2-7; 7 bases align to TRBD1. Losses at the gene ends were 5 bases for V and 0 bases for J; bases not matched to a gene: 5. The CDR3 spans 14 residues. Per the germline V gene, CDR1 is SGHKS and CDR2 is YYEKEE (reference sequence). This chain's CDR3 is CASRPGTDSYEQYF. The CDR3 DNA is TGTGCCAGCAGACCCGGGACAGACTCCTACGAGCAGTACTTC.

CDR3 DNA: TGTGCCTGGAGTGCCTCACAGGGGGGTGGCTATGGCTACACCTTC. It translates to CAWSASQGGGYGYTF. This chain links TRBV30 with TRBJ1-2; 8 nucleotides line up with TRBD1. The germline V gene encodes CDR1 GTSNPN and CDR2 SVGIG (reference sequence). The CDR3 is made up of 15 amino acids. The trim removed 1 base at V and 4 bases at J, leaving 8 bases unmatched.

This clone was picked up a small number of times. The chain combines TRBV11-2 with TRBJ1-1; the D is unclear. CDR3 size: 15 residues. CDR1 is SGHAT and CDR2 is FQNNGV in the germline V gene. Between the trimmed V and J ends, which lost 0 bases and 0 bases, there was a span of 8 bases. The CDR3 is CASSLDRLMNTEAFF. CDR3 nucleotides: TGTGCCAGCAGCTTAGACAGACTCATGAACACTGAAGCTTTCTTT.

This chain uses TRBV5-1 with TRBJ1-4; possible D gene TRBD1, 5 bases. CDR1 is SGHRS and CDR2 is YFSETQ in the germline V gene. CDR3 length equals 14 residues. V shed 0 bases and J shed 7 bases, with 10 bases lying between them. CDR3 sequence (DNA): TGCGCCAGCAGCTTGGGGAGGGGTAGTGAAAAACTGTTTTTT. Translation gives CASSLGRGSEKLFF.

The CDR3 loop is CASSQDSAGVNTGELFF. For the CDR3, the DNA is TGCGCCAGCAGCCAAGATTCTGCGGGCGTCAATACCGGGGAGCTGTTTTTT. The chain links TRBV4-3 to TRBJ2-2; weak D call: TRBD2 (5 bases). There are 17 residues in the CDR3. The germline V and J ends were trimmed by 0 bases and 5 bases, with 16 bases remaining between them. The germline CDR1 and CDR2 sequences are LGHNA and YSLEER.

The rearrangement links TRBV5-1 to TRBJ1-3; D call uncertain. V shed 2 bases and J shed 1 base, with 4 bases lying between them. CDR3 length equals 13 residues. The V gene's germline CDR1 is SGHRS and CDR2 YFSETQ. The CDR3 bases are TGCGCCAGCAGCTTCGGGTCTGGAAACACCATATATTTT. Translated: CASSFGSGNTIYF. The whole variable domain, remainder taken from reference TRBV5-1 and TRBJ1-3, is KAGVTQTPRYLIKTRGQQVTLSCSPISGHRSVSWYQQTPGQGLQFLFEYFSETQRNKGNFPGRFSGRQFSNSRSEMNVSTLELGDSALYLCASSFGSGNTIYFGEGSWLTVV.

The chain recombines TRBV7-3 with TRBJ2-3; TRBD1 is a possible D gene (6 bases). Per the germline V gene, CDR1 is SGHTA and CDR2 is FQGTGA. This CDR3 is 15 amino acids long. Trimming removed 0 bases from V and 2 bases from J, with 9 bases in between. CDR3: CASSLTGTNTDTQYF. The CDR3 DNA reads TGTGCCAGCAGCTTAACCGGGACAAACACAGATACGCAGTATTTT.

The chain employs TRBV11-2 and TRBJ1-4; D gene uncertain. This CDR3 comprises 14 residues. Trimming pared 5 bases from V and 4 bases from J, leaving 11 bases between. The germline V gene encodes CDR1 SGHAT and CDR2 FQNNGV. The CDR3 DNA sequence: TGTGCCAGCAGCCCGCTCAGCGGTAATGAAAAACTGTTTTTT. Amino acids: CASSPLSGNEKLFF. Filled out from reference TRBV11-2 and TRBJ1-4, the complete variable domain reads EAGVAQSPRYKIIEKRQSVAFWCNPISGHATLYWYQQILGQGPKLLIQFQNNGVVDDSQLPKDRFSAERLKGVDSTLKIQPAKLEDSAVYLCASSPLSGNEKLFFGSGTQLSVL.

This chain joins TRBV10-2 and TRBJ1-5, with D possibly matching TRBD1 (5 bases). The germline CDR1 and CDR2 sequences are WSHSY and SAAADI. The CDR3 is made up of 15 amino acids. The germline V and J ends were trimmed by 8 bases and 6 bases, with 20 bases remaining between them. In nucleotides, the CDR3 is TGCGCCAGCCTACCGGGGAGGGGCGGAGGTCAGCCCCAGCATTTT. This codes for CASLPGRGGGQPQHF.

This clone was counted a single time. The V call is TRBV6-5, the J call TRBJ1-2, with no clear D. CDR1 is MNHEY, CDR2 SVGAGI, per germline. The CDR3 spans 13 residues. V lost 2 bases to trimming and J lost 8 bases, with 12 bases between them. This CDR3 is CASSYGGFMGYTF. The CDR3 DNA is TGTGCCAGCAGTTACGGCGGGTTCATGGGCTACACCTTC.

This clone has a handful of counts. The V call is TRBV5-4, the J call TRBJ2-6, with a weak D call TRBD1 (6 bases). There are 15 residues in the CDR3. Germline values: CDR1 SGHNT, CDR2 YYREEE (reference sequence). V lost 1 base and J 6 bases, leaving 11 bases between the germline ends. The DNA of the CDR3 is TGTGCCAGCAGCTTGAGGGGGATGTCGGCCAACGTCCTGACTTTC. Protein: CASSLRGMSANVLTF.